Listed below are T cell receptor beta chains from one sample, sequenced in a study of glioma-infiltrating T cells after dendritic cell vaccination. Profiling relied on immunoSEQ multiplex PCR, and the TCRdb table lists in-frame clones only, not all of them. The sample includes more than 95,000 clones, about 90% seen only once; the top ten take 2.7%. This sample comprised blood, obtained after dendritic cell vaccination. All receptors derive from a human donor with glioblastoma. The CDR3 runs from the conserved cysteine through the conserved F or W. D genes are given only for firm matches. Clone size is stated in some rows and not others, as once, few, many or a class when expanded.

d_gene,v_gene,j_gene,abundance,CDR3nt,CDR3aa
.,TRBV9,TRBJ1-1,.,TGTGCCAGCAGCGCCTACCCGGGACTAGACACTGAAGCTTTCTTT,CASSAYPGLDTEAFF
TRBD1,TRBV7-9,TRBJ1-2,.,TGTGCCAGCAGCCGACTCGAGGACAGGGGGCCTGGCTACACCTTC,CASSRLEDRGPGYTF
TRBD2,TRBV11-3,TRBJ2-1,few,TGTGCCAGCAGCCTACAGGGACTAGCGGGAGACAATGAGCAGTTCTTC,CASSLQGLAGDNEQFF
.,TRBV7-9,TRBJ1-6,.,TGTGCCAGCAGCTTAGACAGAGCCTCACCCCTCCACTTT,CASSLDRASPLHF
TRBD1,TRBV19,TRBJ2-1,.,TGTGCCAGTAGTATAGACCGGTCCCGGGACAGGGTCAATGAGCAGTTCTTC,CASSIDRSRDRVNEQFF
.,TRBV6-1,TRBJ1-4,few,TGTGCCAGCAGTCTCCCGGGACTCCAAGAAAAACTGTTTTTT,CASSLPGLQEKLFF
TRBD1,TRBV29-1,TRBJ2-1,.,TGCAGCGTTGGTCGGGACAGTTACAATGAGCAGTTCTTC,CSVGRDSYNEQFF
TRBD1,TRBV30,TRBJ1-3,.,TGTGCCTGGGAAGGACAGGACCGAAACACCATATATTTT,CAWEGQDRNTIYF
.,TRBV5-6,TRBJ1-4,.,TGTGCCAGCAGCTTCGGTCGGTCGACTAATGAAAAACTGTTTTTT,CASSFGRSTNEKLFF
.,TRBV19,TRBJ1-5,.,TGTGCCATTTCGGGGGGAGCCAATCAGCCCCAGCATTTT,CAISGGANQPQHF
.,TRBV9,TRBJ2-2,.,TGTGCCAGCAGCGTGGTTCAGGGGGAGCTGTTTTTT,CASSVVQGELFF
TRBD1,TRBV29-1,TRBJ1-2,.,TGCAGCGTCGGACAGGATAACTATGGCTACACCTTC,CSVGQDNYGYTF
TRBD1,TRBV27,TRBJ1-2,few,TGTGCCAGCAGTATGGGACAGGGGGCGTTTGGCTACACCTTC,CASSMGQGAFGYTF
.,TRBV11-2,TRBJ2-5,.,TGTGCCAGCAGCAGACAACTCCAAGAGACCCAGTACTTC,CASSRQLQETQYF
.,TRBV5-4,TRBJ1-1,.,TGTGCCAGCAGCTTGGGGGAGGGCACTGAAGCTTTCTTT,CASSLGEGTEAFF
TRBD2,TRBV10-2,TRBJ2-1,.,TGCGCCAGCAGTACTAGCGGGACCTACAATGAGCAGTTCTTC,CASSTSGTYNEQFF
TRBD1,TRBV27,TRBJ1-1,.,TGTGCCAGCAGTTTAGACAGGGTAACTCCTGAAGCTTTCTTT,CASSLDRVTPEAFF
TRBD1,TRBV27,TRBJ1-6,.,TGTGCCAGCAGTTCAGGACAGGCGAGGGCCCTCCACTTT,CASSSGQARALHF
.,TRBV5-1,TRBJ1-2,once,TGCGCCAGCAGCGGGGGCAACGGGGAGAACTATGGCTACACCTTC,CASSGGNGENYGYTF
.,TRBV5-4,TRBJ1-5,.,TGTGCCAGCAGCCCCGAACTAGGACCGAATCAGCCCCAGCATTTT,CASSPELGPNQPQHF
TRBD1,TRBV27,TRBJ1-2,.,TGTGCCAGCAGCTACAGGGGCTGGGGCGGCTACACCTTC,CASSYRGWGGYTF
.,TRBV10-3,TRBJ2-7,.,TGTGCCATCAGTGAGGGGGCGGGGAGCTCCTACGAGCAGTACTTC,CAISEGAGSSYEQYF
.,TRBV19,TRBJ2-1,.,TGTGCCAGTAGTATGATCTCGGGATACAATGAGCAGTTCTTC,CASSMISGYNEQFF